This is a list of T cell receptor beta chains from one sample in a study of blood T cell dynamics during melanoma immunotherapy. Assay used: immunoSEQ multiplex PCR; TCRdb lists only in-frame clones, some missing. The sample lists 25,000 to 35,000 clones, roughly 83% occurring once. The specimen was blood, collected from a patient treated with checkpoint blockade. All receptors derive from a human donor with melanoma. Each CDR3 is given with its conserved first and last residue. Each record gives: J gene, D gene, CDR3 length, clone size, V gene, CDR3 DNA, CDR3 protein. A D gene is named only where the DNA matches it firmly. Size values are once, few and many counts, or a class for expanded clones, and some rows have none.

TRBJ1-1 | . | 12 | . | TRBV5-1 | TGCGCCAGCAGCTTCAACAGGAACGAAGCTTTCTTT | CASSFNRNEAFF
TRBJ2-2 | . | 12 | . | TRBV2 | TGTGCCAGCAGTGAGGGTTTCGGGGAGCTGTTTTTT | CASSEGFGELFF
TRBJ1-5 | . | 14 | . | TRBV27 | TGTGCCAGCAGCCGACAGATAGGCGGTCAGCCCCAGCATTTT | CASSRQIGGQPQHF
TRBJ1-5 | . | 16 | . | TRBV10-3 | TGTGCCATCAGTGACGCGACTGGAGGAAGCAATCAGCCCCAGCATTTT | CAISDATGGSNQPQHF
TRBJ1-1 | . | 15 | . | TRBV5-1 | TGCGCCAGCAGCTTGGAGCTCAGGGTAGACACTGAAGCTTTCTTT | CASSLELRVDTEAFF
TRBJ1-1 | TRBD1 | 11 | . | TRBV28 | TGTGCCAGTAGAAGGACAGGTGAAACTTTCTTT | CASRRTGETFF
TRBJ2-7 | . | 14 | once | TRBV28 | TGTGCCAGCAGTTTCGCCCGGAATGAGTACGAGCAGTACTTC | CASSFARNEYEQYF
TRBJ2-7 | . | 15 | . | TRBV27 | TGTGCCAGCAGTTTAAGGTTTGTGGAGATCCACGAGCAGTACTTC | CASSLRFVEIHEQYF
TRBJ2-7 | TRBD2 | 15 | . | TRBV27 | TGTGCCAGCAGTTCACTCCCGGGACTATACTACGAGCAGTACTTC | CASSSLPGLYYEQYF
TRBJ2-7 | TRBD2 | 13 | . | TRBV7-9 | TGTGCCAGCAGCTTGGGCGGGGGAAGCGAGCAGTACTTC | CASSLGGGSEQYF
TRBJ2-5 | . | 16 | . | TRBV5-6 | TGTGCCAGCAGCCCTCAGGGGAAGTGGGGTCAAGAGACCCAGTACTTC | CASSPQGKWGQETQYF
TRBJ2-2 | TRBD1 | 15 | . | TRBV9 | TGTGCCAGCAGCGCGACACAGGGGGCTATCGGGGAGCTGTTTTTT | CASSATQGAIGELFF
TRBJ1-2 | TRBD1 | 14 | . | TRBV19 | TGTGCCAGTAGGGGGACAGGGGGAAACTATGGCTACACCTTC | CASRGTGGNYGYTF
TRBJ2-4 | . | 15 | . | TRBV2 | TGTGCCAGCAACTTGGCCGGGATAGGCAAAAACATTCAGTACTTC | CASNLAGIGKNIQYF
TRBJ1-1 | . | 13 | . | TRBV5-4 | TGTGCCAGCAGCTTTGACCCGGGCACTGAAGCTTTCTTT | CASSFDPGTEAFF
TRBJ1-1 | . | 14 | medium-sized | TRBV25-1 | TGTGCCAGCAGTGATCACGCCCTAGGAACTGAAGCTTTCTTT | CASSDHALGTEAFF
TRBJ1-1 | . | 14 | . | TRBV5-6 | TGTGCCAGCAGCGAGTCCGGGTTGAACACTGAAGCTTTCTTT | CASSESGLNTEAFF
TRBJ1-6 | TRBD1 | 14 | . | TRBV7-9 | TGTGCCAGCAGCTCCGACAGGGAAACTTCACCCCTCCACTTT | CASSSDRETSPLHF
TRBJ1-2 | . | 12 | few | TRBV2 | TGTGCCAGCAGCCAGAGGGAGTATGGCTACACCTTC | CASSQREYGYTF
TRBJ1-1 | . | 13 | . | TRBV7-9 | TGTGCCAGCAGCTTAAGGTCTGGAGCTGAAGCTTTCTTT | CASSLRSGAEAFF
TRBJ1-2 | TRBD1 | 15 | . | TRBV9 | TGTGCCAGCAGCGTAGAAAGCAGGGGGCGGCAGGGCTACACCTTC | CASSVESRGRQGYTF
TRBJ1-2 | . | 13 | . | TRBV6-1 | TGTGCCAGCACCCTTAACGATGGGTATGGCTACACCTTC | CASTLNDGYGYTF